The next 26 T cell receptor beta chains were all read from a single sample in a study of T cell responses to AZD1222 COVID-19 vaccine. Profiled with immunoSEQ multiplex PCR; TCRdb holds only in-frame clones, not every one. The table shows some 160,000 clones, with more than 85% occurring only once. This specimen was peripheral blood, taken on day 0 of AZD1222 vaccination. These receptors came from an adult in good health.

V usage is TRBV21-1 and J usage is TRBJ2-3. TRBV21-1 is marked as a pseudogene. The CDR3 contains 15 residues. CDR3 amino acids: CASSKARGGTDTQYF. The CDR3 DNA sequence: TGTGCCAGCAGCAAAGCCCGGGGCGGTACAGATACGCAGTATTTT.

The V call is TRBV20-1, the J call TRBJ1-1, with D hard to call. This CDR3 spans 11 amino acids. In germline, CDR1 is DFQATT, CDR2 SNEGSKA (reference sequence). Deletions cut 3 bases from V and 10 bases from J, with 12 bases between. The CDR3 DNA reads as TGCAGTGCTAGGGCTGGGCCCCCAGCTTTCTTT. As protein: CSARAGPPAFF.

This clone appeared a single time. The CDR3 protein is CSVDPRHTGELFF. CDR3 DNA sequence: TGCAGCGTTGACCCCAGACACACCGGGGAGCTGTTTTTT. V gene TRBV29-1 combines with J gene TRBJ2-2; unclear D gene. This CDR3 region has 13 residues. V lost 3 bases, J lost 3 bases, and 8 bases lay in between. Germline V gene data show CDR1 as SQVTM and CDR2 as ANQGSEA.

This chain uses TRBV5-1 with TRBJ2-2; TRBD1 matches 8 bases. The CDR3 is made up of 15 amino acids. Germline V lookup: CDR1 SGHRS, CDR2 YFSETQ. Trimming cost V 2 bases and J 3 bases; bases outside gene matches: 3. In DNA, the CDR3 is TGCGCCAGCAGCTTTAAGGACAGGGACACCGGGGAGCTGTTTTTT. Translation gives CASSFKDRDTGELFF.

The chain combines TRBV4-3 with TRBJ1-2; 7 bases align to TRBD1. The CDR3 covers 13 residues. CDR1 LGHNA and CDR2 YSLEER come from the germline V gene. With 6 bases clipped from V and 4 bases from J, the junction kept 5 bases outside the gene matches. This CDR3 is CASRQTGSYGYTF. Written as DNA, the CDR3 is TGCGCCAGCAGACAGACAGGGTCCTATGGCTACACCTTC.

This rearrangement joins TRBV7-9 to TRBJ2-7; D gene unclear. The CDR3 runs 11 residues. Germline values: CDR1 SEHNR, CDR2 FQNEAQ (reference sequence). V was trimmed by 5 bases and J by 2 bases, leaving 4 bases between them. CDR3 in amino acids: CASSKTYEQYF. CDR3 DNA sequence: TGTGCCAGCAGCAAAACCTACGAGCAGTACTTC.

The V call is TRBV6-5, the J call TRBJ1-6; D is unresolved. The CDR3 spans 14 residues. From germline, CDR1 is MNHEY and CDR2 SVGAGI. V lost 0 bases and J lost 8, with 8 bases in between. The CDR3 DNA reads as TGTGCCAGCAGTTACTCGCCCGGTTATTCACCCCTCCACTTT. Protein sequence: CASSYSPGYSPLHF.

V gene TRBV27 combines with J gene TRBJ1-2; D ambiguous. This CDR3 spans 13 amino acids. The ends were cut back, 0 bases at V and 10 bases at J, with 12 bases in the middle. Germline CDR1 is MNHEY and CDR2 is SMNVEV (reference sequence). The CDR3 reads CASSLSTGGPYTF. The CDR3 bases are TGTGCCAGCAGTTTATCGACCGGCGGGCCCTACACCTTC.

The gene calls are TRBV18 and TRBJ1-3; D unclear. The CDR3 length is 15 residues. Germline values: CDR1 KGHSH, CDR2 LQKENI. The V gene lost 6 bases and the J gene lost 4 bases, with 16 bases spanning the gap. CDR3 DNA: TGTGCCAGCTCCCCAGAGGAGGGATCCGGAAACACCATATATTTT. Its translation is CASSPEEGSGNTIYF.

V is TRBV24-1 and J is TRBJ1-2, with D possibly TRBD1 on 6 matching bases. Trimming took off 5 bases at V and 3 bases at J, with 24 bases between the two ends. Per germline, CDR1 KGHDR and CDR2 SFDVKD. This CDR3 contains 18 residues. This CDR3 reads CATSAAAGTQHTYYGYTF. The CDR3 coding sequence is TGTGCCACCAGTGCGGCGGCCGGGACACAACATACATACTATGGCTACACCTTC.

The chain recombines TRBV12-1 with TRBJ1-1; no DNA check was done on the table's D call, TRBD1. TRBV12-1 is a recognized pseudogene. The CDR3 totals 16 residues. Written as DNA, the CDR3 is TGTGCCAGCAGGGGGCTGGCGGGGACAGCGAACACTGAAGCTTTCTTT. It is translated as CASRGLAGTANTEAFF.

The chain couples TRBV9 to TRBJ2-5; unclear D gene. With 0 bases removed from V and 0 bases from J, the gap between germline ends came to 9 bases. The CDR3 contains 15 residues. Germline V lookup: CDR1 SGDLS, CDR2 YYNGEE. CDR3 residues: CASSVENRYQETQYF. The CDR3, as DNA: TGTGCCAGCAGCGTAGAGAACAGATACCAAGAGACCCAGTACTTC. Combining the CDR3 with reference TRBV9 and TRBJ2-5 gives the whole variable domain DSGVTQTPKHLITATGQRVTLRCSPRSGDLSVYWYQQSLDQGLQFLIQYYNGEERAKGNILERFSAQQFPDLHSELNLSSLELGDSALYFCASSVENRYQETQYFGPGTRLLVL.

The chain links TRBV2 to TRBJ2-5; 10 bases fit TRBD2. J lost 5 bases, V lost 4 bases, and 4 bases had no gene match. There are 14 residues in the CDR3. CDR1 and CDR2 from the germline V gene are SNHLY and FYNNEI. CDR3 DNA: TGTGCCAGCAGTGCCGGGACTAGCGAGGAGACCCAGTACTTC. It translates to CASSAGTSEETQYF. Full variable domain (missing parts from reference TRBV2 and TRBJ2-5): EPEVTQTPSHQVTQMGQEVILRCVPISNHLYFYWYRQILGQKVEFLVSFYNNEISEKSEIFDDQFSVERPDGSNFTLKIRSTKLEDSAMYFCASSAGTSEETQYFGPGTRLLVL.

The chain recombines TRBV5-1 with TRBJ1-4, with D perhaps TRBD1 (6 bases). CDR3 length equals 13 residues. Trimming left V 3 bases short and J 10 bases short, with 13 bases between. CDR1 is SGHRS, CDR2 YFSETQ, per germline. The CDR3 DNA reads TGCGCCAGCAGCTCTCGGGACACCGGAAAACTGTTTTTT. Translating it yields CASSSRDTGKLFF.

This chain uses TRBV7-2 with TRBJ1-3; D unclear. The CDR3 sequence is 16 residues long. The V and J ends lost 1 base and 2 bases respectively, with 12 bases between them. The germline V gene has CDR1 SGHTA and CDR2 FQGNSA. The CDR3 sequence: CASSLDPTTPGNTIYF. CDR3 DNA sequence: TGTGCCAGCAGCTTAGACCCAACTACCCCTGGAAACACCATATATTTT.

This clone was counted at least ten times. This rearrangement joins TRBV30 to TRBJ1-6, with D possibly TRBD1 on 6 matching bases. CDR1 and CDR2 (germline): GTSNPN, SVGIG (reference sequence). The ends were cut back, 1 base at V and 10 bases at J, with 26 bases in the middle. The CDR3 is 18 amino acids. CDR3 residues: CAWSARGSSTGLNSPLHF. The CDR3 DNA sequence: TGTGCCTGGAGTGCTCGGGGCTCCTCGACAGGTTTAAACTCACCCCTCCACTTT. Combining the CDR3 with reference TRBV30 and TRBJ1-6 gives the whole variable domain SQTIHQWPATLVQPVGSPLSLECTVEGTSNPNLYWYRQAAGRGLQLLFYSVGIGQISSEVPQNLSASRPQDRQFILSSKKLLLSDSGFYLCAWSARGSSTGLNSPLHFGNGTRLTVT.

The gene calls are TRBV25-1 and TRBJ2-3; 13 bases line up with TRBD2. The germline V gene encodes CDR1 MGHDK and CDR2 SYGVNS. The CDR3 is 17 amino acids. The V and J ends lost 7 bases and 6 bases, in that order; junction bases with no gene match: 13. In DNA, the CDR3 is TGTGCCAGCAAAGGACTAGCGGGGGCCATGGGTAGCGATACGCAGTATTTT. Encoded protein: CASKGLAGAMGSDTQYF.

V is TRBV5-1 and J is TRBJ1-1; D is perhaps TRBD1 (6 bases). Looked up from germline, CDR1 is SGHRS and CDR2 is YFSETQ. V lost 5 bases and J 4 bases, leaving 15 bases between the germline ends. The CDR3 runs 14 residues. The CDR3 nucleotides read TGCGCCAGCAGACGTGGGACATCTAGCACTGAAGCTTTCTTT. It encodes CASRRGTSSTEAFF.

The chain has TRBV19 and TRBJ2-4, with a tentative D call TRBD1 (5 bases). The CDR3 runs 13 residues. The V gene lost 5 bases and the J gene lost 5 bases, with 10 bases spanning the gap. Germline V gives CDR1 LNHDA, CDR2 SQIVND (reference sequence). In nucleotides, the CDR3 is TGTGCCAGTAGTGAGACAGCAGAAAACATTCAGTACTTC. Amino acids: CASSETAENIQYF.

The chain joins TRBV30 to TRBJ1-3, with D maybe TRBD1 (5 bases). V lost 4 bases and J lost 3, with 13 bases in between. Germline-derived CDR1 and CDR2 are GTSNPN and SVGIG (reference sequence). CDR3 length equals 14 residues. The CDR3 DNA is TGTGCCTGGAACTCGGGCCAGGGTGGAAACACCATATATTTT. Translation: CAWNSGQGGNTIYF.

This clone was seen just once. This chain uses TRBV3-1 (or the pseudogene TRBV3-2) with TRBJ2-1, with 13 nucleotides matching TRBD2. The CDR3 length is 15 residues. The V gene's germline CDR1 is LGHDT and CDR2 YNNKEL (reference sequence). With 5 bases clipped from V and 8 bases from J, the junction kept 6 bases outside the gene matches. For the CDR3, the DNA is TGTGCCAGCAGCACACTAGCGGGGGGGCCTCATGAGCAGTTCTTC. Translating it yields CASSTLAGGPHEQFF.

This chain links TRBV7-6 with TRBJ2-1; 10 positions match TRBD2. Losses at the gene ends were 1 base for V and 10 bases for J; bases not matched to a gene: 10. Germline assignment: CDR1 SGHVS and CDR2 FNYEAQ. CDR3 length: 16 residues. This chain's CDR3 is CASSLVERGGLLEQFF. In nucleotides, the CDR3 is TGTGCCAGCAGCTTAGTCGAGCGGGGGGGGCTTTTGGAGCAGTTCTTC.

This clone occurred once. The chain employs TRBV7-2 and TRBJ2-7; D perhaps matches TRBD2 (6 bases). The V end lost 3 bases, the J end lost 2 bases, and 11 bases lay between the germline ends. Germline V CDR1 and CDR2: SGHTA, FQGNSA. The CDR3 consists of 14 residues. The CDR3 here is CASSFPGGPYEQYF. The CDR3 nucleotides read TGTGCCAGCAGCTTCCCCGGGGGTCCCTACGAGCAGTACTTC.

This sequence joins TRBV28 and TRBJ1-5, with 7 bases identical to TRBD1. Trimming removed 1 base from V and 6 bases from J; junction bases left unmatched: 6. Germline lookup yields CDR1 MDHEN and CDR2 SYDVKM. The CDR3 consists of 15 residues. This chain's CDR3 is CASSLYRGGAQPQHF. DNA for the CDR3: TGTGCCAGCAGTTTATACAGGGGAGGCGCTCAGCCCCAGCATTTT.

The rearrangement links TRBV7-8 to TRBJ1-1; weak D call: TRBD1 (5 bases). There are 15 residues in the CDR3. Germline-derived CDR1 and CDR2 are SGHVS and FQNEAQ. Trimming took 5 bases from V and 0 from J, leaving 13 bases between them. The CDR3 region has the DNA TGTGCCAGCAGCGAAAACAGGAGAATGAACACTGAAGCTTTCTTT. It specifies CASSENRRMNTEAFF.

The V and J genes are TRBV7-3 and TRBJ2-3; 7 positions agree with TRBD1. V lost 5 bases to trimming and J lost 4 bases; unmatched junction nucleotides: 6. The germline CDR1 and CDR2 sequences are SGHTA and FQGTGA. CDR3 size: 14 residues. The chain's CDR3 is CASSARQGADTQYF. For the CDR3, the DNA is TGTGCCAGCAGCGCCCGACAGGGAGCAGATACGCAGTATTTT. Full variable domain (rest looked up from reference TRBV7-3 and TRBJ2-3): GAGVSQTPSNKVTEKGKYVELRCDPISGHTALYWYRQSLGQGPEFLIYFQGTGAADDSGLPNDRFFAVRPEGSVSTLKIQRTERGDSAVYLCASSARQGADTQYFGPGTRLTVL.